Listed below are T cell receptor beta chains from one sample, sequenced in a study of cytomegalovirus exposure and HLA in healthy donors. Assay: immunoSEQ multiplex PCR; the TCRdb copy retains only in-frame clones and omits some. In all, the sample yields about 79,000 clones. The specimen was PBMCs. All receptors come from a man under 40 in good health and CMV-seronegative. CDR3s include the opening cysteine and the closing phenylalanine or tryptophan. A D gene is named only where the DNA matches it firmly.

TRBV5-4	TRBJ1-1	.	14	TGTGCCAGCAGCTTCGGAGGCACGAGCACTGAAGCTTTCTTT	CASSFGGTSTEAFF
TRBV19	TRBJ1-2	TRBD1	13	TGTGCCAGTAGCCCACAGGGGAACTATGGCTACACCTTC	CASSPQGNYGYTF
TRBV28	TRBJ2-7	.	16	TGTGCCAGCAGCACGAACGGCCGGGAACTCTCCTACGAGCAGTACTTC	CASSTNGRELSYEQYF
TRBV29-1	TRBJ2-3	TRBD2	16	TGCAGCGCCCGGGGGGGACTGATGTTTGGCACAGATACGCAGTATTTT	CSARGGLMFGTDTQYF
TRBV9	TRBJ2-7	.	14	TGTGCCAGCAGCGTCGGGGGGCGCCCCTACGAGCAGTACTTC	CASSVGGRPYEQYF
TRBV10-1	TRBJ1-1	.	12	TGCGCCAGCAGTGACGAGGGAACTGAAGCTTTCTTT	CASSDEGTEAFF
TRBV7-9	TRBJ1-2	.	15	TGTGCCAGCAGCTACGCCGACAGAGACAACTATGGCTACACCTTC	CASSYADRDNYGYTF
TRBV2	TRBJ1-5	TRBD1	16	TGTGCCAGCCAAGCGGACAGGGGTGTCAGCAATCAGCCCCAGCATTTT	CASQADRGVSNQPQHF
TRBV20-1	TRBJ1-1	.	11	TGCAGTGCTAGTATGAGCACTGAAGCTTTCTTT	CSASMSTEAFF
TRBV9	TRBJ1-2	.	19	TGTGCCAGCAGCGTAGTGGGAAGTGGGGACGGGGGACCTAACTATGGCTACACCTTC	CASSVVGSGDGGPNYGYTF
TRBV6-5	TRBJ2-3	.	15	TGTGCCAGCAGTTACGGCGCGGGGGCCACAGATACGCAGTATTTT	CASSYGAGATDTQYF
TRBV6-5	TRBJ1-2	.	15	TGTGCCAGCAGTTACTGGAACAGGGATAACTATGGCTACACCTTC	CASSYWNRDNYGYTF
TRBV20-1	TRBJ2-7	TRBD1	11	TGCAGTGCTAGACTACAGGGGCGGCAGTACTTC	CSARLQGRQYF
TRBV28	TRBJ2-5	TRBD1	15	TGTGCCAGCAGCCTCTTCGGGACAGGGTTCGAGACCCAGTACTTC	CASSLFGTGFETQYF
TRBV11-2	TRBJ2-3	TRBD2	16	TGTGCCAGCAGCTTCCGGGGGGGCCTTAGCACAGATACGCAGTATTTT	CASSFRGGLSTDTQYF
TRBV5-4	TRBJ1-2	TRBD1	14	TGTGCCAGCACCTTGACAGGGGTTAACTATGGCTACACCTTC	CASTLTGVNYGYTF
TRBV29-1	TRBJ2-7	.	14	TGCAGCGTCTATAGGGACTTACCCCCCTACGAGCAGTACTTC	CSVYRDLPPYEQYF
TRBV13	TRBJ2-7	TRBD2	15	TGTGCCAGCAGCCCCGGACTAGCGGCATTCAGGGAGCAGTACTTC	CASSPGLAAFREQYF
TRBV5-1	TRBJ1-4	.	14	TGCGCCAGCAGCTTGATGTCAGAGGGTGAAAAACTGTTTTTT	CASSLMSEGEKLFF
TRBV5-6	TRBJ2-7	TRBD1	14	TGTGCCAGCAGCCGAGGACAGGGTGGATCCGAGCAGTACTTC	CASSRGQGGSEQYF
TRBV9	TRBJ2-7	.	12	TGTGCCAGCAGCCCTGGCAGTTACGAGCAGTACTTC	CASSPGSYEQYF
TRBV11-2	TRBJ1-1	.	13	TGTGCCAGCAGCTTAGACCGGACAGCTGAAGCTTTCTTT	CASSLDRTAEAFF
TRBV6-5	TRBJ2-2	.	16	TGTGCCAGCAGTTACCGGACTATGACCGGAATCGGGGAGCTGTTTTTT	CASSYRTMTGIGELFF
TRBV19	TRBJ2-5	TRBD1	14	TGTGCCAGTAGGGGGGCAGGGGGCGTGGAGACCCAGTACTTC	CASRGAGGVETQYF
TRBV6-6	TRBJ2-7	TRBD1	13	TGTGCCGTTTCGACAGGGGGCCGGGGCGAGCAGTACTTC	CAVSTGGRGEQYF
TRBV19	TRBJ2-1	TRBD1	13	TGTGCCAGCGGACAGGGAAACGACAATGAGCAGTTCTTC	CASGQGNDNEQFF
TRBV9	TRBJ1-4	TRBD1	14	TGTGCCAGCAGCCGGGGGACAGGGGGAGAAAAACTGTTTTTT	CASSRGTGGEKLFF
TRBV29-1	TRBJ1-1	TRBD1	12	TGCAGCGGTCGGACAGGAGGGACTGAAGCTTTCTTT	CSGRTGGTEAFF
TRBV15	TRBJ1-5	.	15	TGTGCCACCAGCAGCGACGGGATTAGCAATCAGCCCCAGCATTTT	CATSSDGISNQPQHF
TRBV29-1	TRBJ2-3	.	15	TGCAGCGTTGAAGATTCCAGGCTAAAGTACGATACGCAGTATTTT	CSVEDSRLKYDTQYF
TRBV5-6	TRBJ1-5	.	14	TGTGCCAGCAGCTTGCTACAGAGGGATCAGCCCCAGCATTTT	CASSLLQRDQPQHF
TRBV9	TRBJ1-1	TRBD1	14	TGTGCCAGCAGCTGGGGACAGAGGAACACTGAAGCTTTCTTT	CASSWGQRNTEAFF
TRBV5-1	TRBJ2-5	TRBD2	16	TGCGCCAGCAGCTTTGGACTAGCGGGGGCAGAAGAGACCCAGTACTTC	CASSFGLAGAEETQYF
TRBV18	TRBJ1-4	.	13	TGTGCCAGCTCACCCGGGAAAAATGAAAAACTGTTTTTT	CASSPGKNEKLFF
TRBV7-7	TRBJ2-5	TRBD2	15	TGTGCTAGCAGCTCCCATGGGGGGGACCAAGAGACCCAGTACTTC	CASSSHGGDQETQYF
TRBV4-1	TRBJ2-7	.	15	TGCGCCAGCAGCCAAGGATTCACAGGGCCCTACGAGCAGTACTTC	CASSQGFTGPYEQYF
TRBV2	TRBJ1-1	.	18	TGTGCCAGCAGGCCCAAAGGAATAGCCATGGAGGGTGGCACTGAAGCTTTCTTT	CASRPKGIAMEGGTEAFF
TRBV5-1	TRBJ2-7	.	12	TGCGCCAGCAGCTTATCCGGTGAGGAGCAGTACTTC	CASSLSGEEQYF
TRBV10-2	TRBJ1-1	TRBD1	14	TGCGCCAGCAGTGGGTGGGACAGCAACACTGAAGCTTTCTTT	CASSGWDSNTEAFF
TRBV7-9	TRBJ2-7	TRBD1	15	TGTGCCAGCAGCTCCCAGGGACAGGGTCGGTACGAGCAGTACTTC	CASSSQGQGRYEQYF
TRBV6-5	TRBJ2-3	TRBD2	16	TGTGCCAGCAGTTTACTGCCGGGACTACCCGGGGATACGCAGTATTTT	CASSLLPGLPGDTQYF